This T cell receptor beta chain was documented in a study of regulatory dendritic cells for organ transplantation. Study information: Monocytes received vitamin D3 on days 0 and 4, IL-10 on day 4.

Sorted subsets were CFSE-labeled and cultured roughly five days with allogeneic dendritic cells. Memory T cells were CD45RO+, naive were CD45RA+, sorted by FACS. Study-level findings and limits: Memory CD8+ clonal expansion seemed more limited with regulatory than mature dendritic cells.

Generated by immunoSEQ multiplex PCR, the TCRdb table keeps only in-frame clones and is missing some. The sample shows 9,500 to 15,000 clones, 60% to 80% of them seen only once. CDR1 and CDR2 from the germline V gene are MNHNS and SASEGT. V lost 10 bases, J lost 1 base, and 10 bases stayed unmatched. The CDR3 consists of 15 residues. Turning to this clone: Its antigen is unidentified.

Material: naive CD8+ T cells from blood cultured with regulatory dendritic cells. The sample's subset: CD45RA+ naive T cells. This receptor was identified in a human donor in good health. The chain couples TRBV6-1 to TRBJ1-1, with TRBD1 identical over 9 bases. CDR3 DNA: TGTGCCACCGACCGGGACAGGGTGGGGAACACTGAAGCTTTCTTT. Protein product: CATDRDRVGNTEAFF.